The rows below give T cell receptor beta chains drawn from one sample of a study of identical twins. TCRdb re-called the 5' RACE reads with MiXCR, one entry per CDR3 protein. The sample lists about 220,000 distinct CDR3 sequences; 6.5% to 8.5% were seen once. The data were also submitted as part of a second study, on yellow fever vaccine responses in identical twins.

Sample: memory (CD45RO+) T cells sorted from blood. The receptor set was obtained from a woman aged 18-35 years in good health. CDR3s include the opening cysteine and the closing phenylalanine or tryptophan. The D gene is left open where the match is weak. A clone size is listed for some rows: how often the clone was seen (once, few, many), or a class if it is expanded.

TRBJ2-1 15 NA TRBV15 many TGTGCCACCAGCAGAGATTGGGGGGTGAACAATGAGCAGTTCTTC CATSRDWGVNNEQFF
TRBJ2-5 15 TRBD2 TRBV7-8 NA TGTGCCAGCAGCAGAGACGGGACTAGTATAGAGACCCAGTACTTC CASSRDGTSIETQYF
TRBJ2-2 13 NA TRBV20-1 many TGCAGTGCTAGGGACGTTTACACCGGGGAGCTGTTTTTT CSARDVYTGELFF
TRBJ1-4 17 TRBD1 TRBV23-1 NA TGCGCCAGCACCCGGGAGGGACAGGGGGTCACTAATGAAAAACTGTTTTTT CASTREGQGVTNEKLFF
TRBJ2-5 13 TRBD1 TRBV10-3 many TGTGCCATCAGTGACGCAGGGGGAGAGACCCAGTACTTC CAISDAGGETQYF
TRBJ1-1 14 NA TRBV14 few TGTGCCAGCAGCCCTCCGGTGGGGGCCACTGAAGCTTTCTTT CASSPPVGATEAFF
TRBJ1-2 14 NA TRBV7-9 many TGTGCCAGCAGCTTAGGACAGCCAGGACGAGGCTACACCTTC CASSLGQPGRGYTF
TRBJ2-1 15 TRBD1 TRBV6-5 many TGTGCCAGCAGTTACTCCTTAGGACAGGGGAATGAGCAGTTCTTC CASSYSLGQGNEQFF
TRBJ1-2 11 NA TRBV20-1 NA TGCAGTGCCAGCAGCACTGATGGCTGCACCTTC CSASSTDGCTF
TRBJ1-5 14 NA TRBV2 few TGTGCCAGCAGTTTGGACAACTCTTATCAGCCCCAGCATTTT CASSLDNSYQPQHF
TRBJ1-1 14 NA TRBV15 many TGTGCCACCAGCAGTGGGGGTACGAACACTGAAGCTTTCTTT CATSSGGTNTEAFF
TRBJ1-2 11 NA TRBV5-1 many TGCGCCAGCAGCGATGAGAATCGCTACACCTTC CASSDENRYTF
TRBJ2-1 11 NA TRBV7-2 NA TGTGCCAGCGGGCCTTACAATGAGCAGTTCTTC CASGPYNEQFF
TRBJ2-2 17 TRBD2 TRBV15 many TGTGCCACCAGCGCAAGTAGGACTAGCGGTAGGAACGGGGAGCTGTTTTTT CATSASRTSGRNGELFF
TRBJ2-7 15 NA TRBV20-1 NA TGCAGTGCTACCCCGTGGCAGGGAGGTCTCTACGAGCAGTACTTC CSATPWQGGLYEQYF
TRBJ1-1 15 TRBD1 TRBV5-1 many TGCGCCAGCAGCAGCCTTTTACAGGGGAGCGCTGAAGCTTTCTTT CASSSLLQGSAEAFF
TRBJ2-7 14 TRBD1 TRBV18 few TGTGCCAGTAGGCCCCGGGACAGGGGGTACGAGCAGTACTTC CASRPRDRGYEQYF
TRBJ2-3 13 NA TRBV6-5 few TGTGCCAGCAGTTTAGATGCAGGCGATACGCAGTATTTT CASSLDAGDTQYF
TRBJ2-7 12 NA TRBV12-3/TRBV12-4 NA TGTGCCAGCAGTTTTCGGAGGGAAAAGCAGTACTTC CASSFRREKQYF
TRBJ2-7 16 NA TRBV6-1 many TGTGCCAGCAGCCTTACCCGGTCTCCCGACCTGTACGAGCAGTACTTC CASSLTRSPDLYEQYF
TRBJ1-1 13 NA TRBV12-3/TRBV12-4 many TGTGCCAGCAGTCGGGACATGAACACTGAAGCTTTCTTT CASSRDMNTEAFF
TRBJ2-7 12 NA TRBV25-1 NA TGTGCCAGCAGTGATGGGAGAGAAAAGCAGTACTTC CASSDGREKQYF
TRBJ2-1 13 TRBD2 TRBV7-2 few TGTGCCAGCACCGGCCGGACTAGAGGTGAGCAGTTCTTC CASTGRTRGEQFF
TRBJ2-6 16 TRBD1 TRBV28 few TGTGCCAGCAGTCCCCCGGACAGGGCAGCGGCCAACGTCCTGACTTTC CASSPPDRAAANVLTF
TRBJ2-3 17 NA TRBV20-1 many TGCAGTGCTAGAGATCTAAGTAAGCAGGGAAGCACAGATACGCAGTATTTT CSARDLSKQGSTDTQYF
TRBJ1-2 13 NA TRBV6-5 few TGTGCCAGCAGTTACTCGAAGGCCTATGGCTACACCTTC CASSYSKAYGYTF
TRBJ2-1 15 TRBD2 TRBV19 NA TGTGCCAGTAGTATTACTAGCGGGAGGCACAATGAGCAGTTCTTC CASSITSGRHNEQFF
TRBJ1-4 13 NA TRBV12-3/TRBV12-4 NA TGTGCCAGCAGTTTCAGGGGTGATCGGAAACTGTTTTTT CASSFRGDRKLFF
TRBJ1-1 15 NA TRBV4-2 NA TGTGCCAGCAGCCCCGCGGACATAAAGGACACTGAAGCTTTCTTT CASSPADIKDTEAFF
TRBJ2-7 15 NA TRBV10-3 many TGTGCCATCAGTGAGGGGAAGGGGGGTACCTACGAGCAGTACTTC CAISEGKGGTYEQYF
TRBJ2-7 15 NA TRBV28 few TGTGCCAGCCGAATTAGCGGAGGGGCCCAGGGGGAGCAGTACTTC CASRISGGAQGEQYF
TRBJ2-7 15 NA TRBV7-9 many TGTGCCAGCAGCTTAGGAACCGGACAGAAATACGAGCAGTACTTC CASSLGTGQKYEQYF
TRBJ2-5 11 NA TRBV7-2 NA TGTGCCAGCAGCTTAGTCTCGCCCCAGTACTTC CASSLVSPQYF
TRBJ2-2 14 TRBD1 TRBV12-3/TRBV12-4 many TGTGCCAGCACCCGACAGGGGGGCACCGGGGAGCTGTTTTTT CASTRQGGTGELFF
TRBJ2-7 11 TRBD1 TRBV6-2/TRBV6-3 many TGTGCCAGCAGTTACGTGGACAGGATGTACTTC CASSYVDRMYF
TRBJ1-2 16 NA TRBV6-2/TRBV6-3 few TGTGCCAGCAGCCACCTCCTTGAAAAGAGGGAAAATGGCTACACCTTC CASSHLLEKRENGYTF
TRBJ2-1 11 NA TRBV13 few TGTGCCAGCAGCGTAGGGACCGTGCAGTTCTTC CASSVGTVQFF
TRBJ2-3 15 NA TRBV11-2 NA TGTGCCAGCAGCTTACGGGGGATTGGGACAGATACGCAGTATTTT CASSLRGIGTDTQYF
TRBJ2-6 16 NA TRBV7-9 NA TGTGCCAGCAGCTTAATGCAAGGGGCTGGGGCCAACGTCCTGACTTTC CASSLMQGAGANVLTF
TRBJ1-3 18 TRBD1 TRBV13 few TGTGCCAGCAGCAACCGCGGGACAGGAGCGAGCTCTGGAAACACCATATATTTT CASSNRGTGASSGNTIYF
TRBJ1-5 14 NA TRBV27 many TGTGCCAGCAGAGGGGTCCGGGAAAATCAGCCCCAGCATTTT CASRGVRENQPQHF
TRBJ2-1 14 NA TRBV7-2 NA TGTGCCAGCAGTTCGGGGGCCTCGAGGAATGAGCAGTTCTTC CASSSGASRNEQFF
TRBJ1-4 13 NA TRBV12-3/TRBV12-4 many TGTGCCAGCAAAGTATCCAAGGGACCCAAACTGTTTTTT CASKVSKGPKLFF
TRBJ1-3 18 TRBD1 TRBV7-9 many TGTGCCAGCAGCACCGGGACAGGGGTAATAAGGTCTGGAAACACCATATATTTT CASSTGTGVIRSGNTIYF
TRBJ2-3 15 TRBD2 TRBV2 few TGTGCCAGCAGACCGACTAGCGGGTCTCCAGATACGCAGTATTTT CASRPTSGSPDTQYF
TRBJ2-3 15 TRBD2 TRBV6-2/TRBV6-3 medium-sized TGTGCCAGCAGTTACACTAGCGGGAGCACAGATACGCAGTATTTT CASSYTSGSTDTQYF
TRBJ2-2 11 TRBD2 TRBV10-1 few TGCGCCAGCGGGAGGGCCGGGGAGCTGTTTTTT CASGRAGELFF
TRBJ2-3 15 TRBD2 TRBV20-1 NA TGCAGTGCCAGCCGCGGGCTAGCGGGAGTAGATACGCAGTATTTT CSASRGLAGVDTQYF
TRBJ1-6 17 NA TRBV3-1 few TGTGCCAGCAGCCACGTTCAGGGGAGGGTAAATAATTCACCCCTCCACTTT CASSHVQGRVNNSPLHF
TRBJ2-5 13 NA TRBV5-6 many TGTGCCAGCAGCCGGACCGGGATAGAGACCCAGTACTTC CASSRTGIETQYF
TRBJ2-2 16 TRBD1 TRBV11-2 few TGTGCCAGCAGCCCTTGGACAGGCGCGAACACCGGGGAGCTGTTTTTT CASSPWTGANTGELFF
TRBJ1-1 12 NA TRBV11-2 NA TGTGCCAGCAGCTTAATGCAGGGGCCAGCTTTCTTT CASSLMQGPAFF
TRBJ2-7 15 NA TRBV28 NA TGTGCCAGCAGTACTATATATCGGGGACGGTACGAGCAGTACTTC CASSTIYRGRYEQYF